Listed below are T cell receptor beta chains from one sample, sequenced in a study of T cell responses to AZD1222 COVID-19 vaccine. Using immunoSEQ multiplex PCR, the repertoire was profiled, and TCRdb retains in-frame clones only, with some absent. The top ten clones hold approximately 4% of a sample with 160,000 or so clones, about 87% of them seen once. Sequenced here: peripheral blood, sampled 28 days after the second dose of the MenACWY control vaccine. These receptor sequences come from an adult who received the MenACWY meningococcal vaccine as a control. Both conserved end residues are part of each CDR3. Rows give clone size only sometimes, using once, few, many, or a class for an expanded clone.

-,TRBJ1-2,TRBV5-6,CASSLIATGGSGYTF
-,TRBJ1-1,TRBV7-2,CASTVMTGGFMNTEAFF
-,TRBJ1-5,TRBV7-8,CASSFGGFPSQHF
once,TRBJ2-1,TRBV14,CASSLAGGHEQFF
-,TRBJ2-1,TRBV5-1,CASSLPTTSGSVYEQFF
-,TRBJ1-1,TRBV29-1,CSATGAGLNTEAFF
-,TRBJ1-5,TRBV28,CASSFRDPNQPQHF
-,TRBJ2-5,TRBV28,CASSLNWDREETQYF
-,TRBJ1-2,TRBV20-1,CSAGGQGRYTF
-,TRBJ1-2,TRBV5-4,CASSPARLWDGYGYTF
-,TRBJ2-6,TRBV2,CASSATTGALSGANVLTF
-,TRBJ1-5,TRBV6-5,CASSYPGLRSNQPQHF
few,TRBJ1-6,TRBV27,CASSVQPFNNSPLHF
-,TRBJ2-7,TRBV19,CASSTESNNEQYF
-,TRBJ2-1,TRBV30,CAWSVGLAAYNEQFF
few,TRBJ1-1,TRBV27,CASSRALRTEAFF
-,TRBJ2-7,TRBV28,CASRLQGLGEQYF
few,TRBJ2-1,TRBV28,CASQPQSYNEQFF
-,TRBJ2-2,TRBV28,CAVPRPPGDPGELFF
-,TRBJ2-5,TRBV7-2,CASSLSTLRTEETQYF
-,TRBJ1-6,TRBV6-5,CASSYLRDSNSPLHF
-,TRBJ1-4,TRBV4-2,CASSPSSENEKLFF
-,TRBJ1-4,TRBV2,CASSDGRSNEKLFF
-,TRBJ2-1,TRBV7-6,CASSLGGGNEQFF
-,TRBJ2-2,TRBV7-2,CASSLSPPTKTTGELFF
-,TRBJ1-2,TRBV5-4,CASSLGFGGNYGYTF
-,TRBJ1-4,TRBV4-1,CASSQSDGSNEKLFF
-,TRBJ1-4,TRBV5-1,CASSLFSRNEKLFF
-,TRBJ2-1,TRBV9,CASSVMTSGSLNEQFF
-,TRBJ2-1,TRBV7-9,CASRRSEGLAGGSEQFF
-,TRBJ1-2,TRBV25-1,CASSEYSYGYTF
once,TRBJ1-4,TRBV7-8,CASSPPGQGQKLFF
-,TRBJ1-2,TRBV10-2,CASSESQGAPGGYTF
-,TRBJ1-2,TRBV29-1,CSVEGGRGLNGYTF
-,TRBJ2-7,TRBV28,CASSLGAAAYEQYF
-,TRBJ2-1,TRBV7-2,CASSLDQGPYNEQFF
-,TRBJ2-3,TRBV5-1,CASSFALATDTQYF
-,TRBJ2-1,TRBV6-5,CASSYHSGQGANEQFF
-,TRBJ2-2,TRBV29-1,CSVGGWMPGELFF
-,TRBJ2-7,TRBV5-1,CASSLGGSSYEQYF
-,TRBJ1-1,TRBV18,CASSPIQGAKTEAFF
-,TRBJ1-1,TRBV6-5,CASGARTSNTEAFF
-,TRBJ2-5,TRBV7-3,CASSSGKLAPETQYF
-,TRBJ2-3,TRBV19,CASSWSVARETDTQYF
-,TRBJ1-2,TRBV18,CASSLDGTNYGYTF
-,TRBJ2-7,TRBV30,CAWTSGVYEQYF
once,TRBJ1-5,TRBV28,CASGPGRQLNQPQHF
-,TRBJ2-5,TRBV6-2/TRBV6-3,CASSTGGAPETQYF
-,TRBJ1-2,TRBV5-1,CASSLGRNYGYTF
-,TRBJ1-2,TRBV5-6,CASRRRGTGEVYGYTF
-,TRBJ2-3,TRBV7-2,CASSLVLRDTDTQYF
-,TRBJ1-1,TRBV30,CAWSGGPGAFF
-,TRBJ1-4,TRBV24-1,CATSDSGATNEKLFF